These 2 T cell receptor beta chains share one sample of origin, sequenced in a study of blood T cell repertoires in COVID-19. Clones were read by immunoSEQ multiplex PCR, and TCRdb kept only the in-frame ones, dropping some. The repertoire has about 80,000 clones, more than 65% of them found once; the top ten carry approximately 12%. Sequencing was done on a sample of peripheral blood. The receptors derive from a man older than 75 with acute or convalescent COVID-19.

The chain recombines TRBV7-6 with TRBJ2-7; no clear D. The CDR3 totals 11 residues. The germline gives CDR1 SGHVS, CDR2 FNYEAQ. V lost 4 bases to trimming and J lost 2 bases, with 3 bases between them. CDR3 nucleotides: TGTGCCAGCAGCTCTACCTACGAGCAGTACTTC. This gives the protein CASSSTYEQYF.

V and J are TRBV5-6 and TRBJ1-2, with 7 nucleotides matching TRBD1. The junction had 4 bases not matched to a gene; V was cut back by 0 bases and J by 8 bases. This CDR3 spans 13 amino acids. Germline CDR1 reads SGHDT; CDR2 reads YYEEEE. CDR3 protein: CASSLDRGAGYTF. The CDR3 coding sequence is TGTGCCAGCAGCTTGGACAGGGGAGCCGGCTACACCTTC.